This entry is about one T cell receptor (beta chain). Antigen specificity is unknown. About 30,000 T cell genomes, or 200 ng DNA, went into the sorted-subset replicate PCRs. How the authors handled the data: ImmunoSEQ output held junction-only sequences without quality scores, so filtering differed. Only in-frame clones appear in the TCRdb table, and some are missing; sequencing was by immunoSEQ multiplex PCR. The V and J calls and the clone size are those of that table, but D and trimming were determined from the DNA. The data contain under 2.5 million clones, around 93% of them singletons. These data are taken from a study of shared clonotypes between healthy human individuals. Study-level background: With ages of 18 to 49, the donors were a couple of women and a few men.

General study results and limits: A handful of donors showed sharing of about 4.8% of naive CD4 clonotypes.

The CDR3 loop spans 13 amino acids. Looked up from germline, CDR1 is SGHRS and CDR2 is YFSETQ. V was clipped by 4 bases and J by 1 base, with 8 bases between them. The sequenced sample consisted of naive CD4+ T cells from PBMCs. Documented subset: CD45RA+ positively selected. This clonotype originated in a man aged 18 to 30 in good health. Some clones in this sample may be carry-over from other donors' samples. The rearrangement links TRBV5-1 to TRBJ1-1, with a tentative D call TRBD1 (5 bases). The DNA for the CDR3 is TGCGCCAGCAGCCGTGGGGGGAACACTGAAGCTTTCTTT. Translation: CASSRGGNTEAFF.